This TCR beta chain stems from a study of T cells in Graves' hyperthyroidism and ophthalmopathy (dated by TCRdb to the late 2010s). Concerning the study at large: Peripheral blood was sampled at the time of initial diagnosis, prior to any treatment. To identify distinguishing TCR V-J signatures, a discovery cohort of about 100 patients was used, comprising 43 with Graves' ophthalmopathy and some 60 with stable Graves' hyperthyroidism. Whether ophthalmopathy could be predicted prospectively was tested in an independent validation cohort made up of 18 hyperthyroidism patients plus 17 patients who later progressed to ophthalmopathy. The roughly 100 discovery patients were randomly divided into training and test sets at a 7:3 ratio. Thyroid tissue and blood T-cell repertoires from about six Graves' hyperthyroidism patients were also compared in the study. After blood sampling, hyperthyroidism patients were treated with methimazole at a starting dose of 30 mg daily, and ophthalmopathy patients were treated with high-dose intravenous methylprednisolone. According to the paper, TCR Vbeta CDR3 sequencing was carried out on 135 peripheral blood samples, which came from 40 to 45 ophthalmopathy, fewer than 80 hyperthyroidism and about 17 progressor patients.

Hyperthyroidism patients were aged 18 to 65 years and newly diagnosed, with disease duration of less than 2 months. Exclusion was applied to patients with uncontrolled infections, other autoimmune diseases, pregnancy or lactation. Diagnoses were based on clinical symptoms, serum thyroxine and TRAb, thyroid ultrasound and orbital computed tomography. For progressor patients, blood was drawn at the first diagnosis of hyperthyroidism, before any ophthalmopathy symptoms had appeared. PBMCs were separated from under 12 ml of fresh peripheral blood using Ficoll-Paque density gradient centrifugation. Progressor patients were first diagnosed with Graves' hyperthyroidism and then developed ophthalmopathy during follow-up. Trizol reagent was used to extract total RNA, and RNA quality was then checked on an Agilent 2100 Bioanalyzer. The germline V gene yields MDHEN for CDR1 and SYDVKM for CDR2. Taken from cysteine to phenylalanine, the CDR3 has 14 residues. The sequence is cut down to CDR3 DNA, 42 bases in frame from base 1. V sheds 7 bases and J sheds 0 bases, leaving 10 bases between their ends.

Note on this clonotype: No cognate antigen has been identified for it. No much larger clone exists at a distance of one base, and base qualities are not known.

Here is what the overall study found, with its caveats: No statistical method was used to fix the sample size in advance, and group allocation was not hidden from the investigators. Most expanded thyroid clonotypes (frequency above 0.001) were also found in blood, which suggests that blood repertoires may mirror thyroid immune responses. Ophthalmopathy was separated from stable hyperthyroidism by a 13 V-J signature model, with 87.88% sensitivity and approximately 81% specificity obtained in cross-validation and 80%/75% obtained in testing. In validation, the model predicted progression to ophthalmopathy a median of roughly 6.2 months before onset, with roughly 70% sensitivity and roughly 72% specificity.

TCR beta CDR3 regions were amplified from RNA transcripts. The first round of RT-PCR for the TCR CDR3 was performed with the HTBI primer set and the Qiagen OneStep RT-PCR kit. Libraries were constructed in a second round of multiplex PCR, after which size selection and purification were carried out. The libraries were sequenced on an Illumina HiSeq2000 using paired-end 100 bp reads. Turning to the authors' computational methods: SOAPnuke was used to process the raw data, removing reads that contained adapters or uncalled bases, had a mean Phred below 15, or lacked an exact match to the constant primer or identifier. High-quality paired reads were merged using COPE v1.2.5, and each unique nucleotide sequence was defined as a clonotype. MiTCR v1.1 was used to align the clonotypes against IMGT TRBV, TRBD and TRBJ reference segments. Analysis was restricted to V-J combinations with a frequency above 0.0001, which covered roughly 99% of repertoires. The TCS score was defined as F50 (clonal expansion) divided by E x V (chaos), with BLOSUM62-based TCRdist calculated between CDR3 peptides within each V-J. Welch's t-statistics and random forest reduced 450 to 600 V-J features to 10 to 15, which were used in a naive Bayes classifier (R e1071). The public sequencing data were trimmed at Q25 with fastp and processed into clonotypes with MiXCR by TCRdb, which kept only in-frame beta chains. Every entry covers one CDR3 protein and lists the most common genes and DNA from its rows. The V and J calls reflect TCRdb's pipeline rather than the authors' work. For this sample there are approximately 370,000 distinct CDR3 sequences; approximately 18% appear just once. The ten largest account for 34% of the sample.

The TCR was taken from a woman between 25 and 40 years old with Graves' hyperthyroidism that later progressed to Graves' ophthalmopathy. The rearrangement joined TRBV28 to TRBJ2-1, with no confidently assigned D gene. The sequenced sample was blood. The sequenced DNA: TGTGCCAGCAACTCCCGGCGCTCCTACAATGAGCAGTTCTTC. Translated, it reads CASNSRRSYNEQFF.